These 9 T cell receptor beta chains were all obtained from the same sample, sequenced in a study of beta chain features in type 1 diabetes. Notes on the study in general: The study found moderately but significantly shorter TCRB CDR3s in all four CD4+ subsets of Type 1 diabetes patients.

No antigens are known for them. Expressed TCRB transcripts were sequenced after all isolated RNA was converted to cDNA. Assay used: immunoSEQ multiplex PCR; TCRdb lists only in-frame clones, some missing. In the table there are roughly 160,000 clones, around 8% of which are singletons. Input material: central memory CD4+ T cells from blood. The receptor source for this set is a woman under 30 with type 1 diabetes.

The V and J genes are TRBV10-3 and TRBJ2-2; 9 bases agree with TRBD1. The trim removed 11 bases at V and 4 bases at J, leaving 8 bases unmatched. This CDR3 region has 14 residues. Germline CDR1 is ENHRY and CDR2 is SYGVKD. In DNA form, the CDR3 reads TGTGCCTCCGAAGTGACAGGGGGCACCGGGGAGCTGTTTTTT. This sequence encodes CASEVTGGTGELFF.

This chain uses TRBV7-2 with TRBJ1-4, with TRBD1 matching 9 bases. The CDR3 has 16 residues. J was trimmed by 6 bases and V by 2 bases; bases with no gene match: 7. Germline V gives CDR1 SGHTA, CDR2 FQGNSA. CDR3 in DNA: TGTGCCAGCAGCTTACCCCTGGGACAGGGTCATGAAAAACTGTTTTTT. Encoded protein: CASSLPLGQGHEKLFF.

In nucleotides, the CDR3 is TGTGCCAGCAGCCGGACTAGTTGGGGAGATACGCAGTATTTT. It yields the protein CASSRTSWGDTQYF. The rearrangement joins TRBV6-5 to TRBJ2-3, with 7 bases matching TRBD2. CDR3 length: 14 amino acids. Trimming at V came to 6 bases and at J to 5 bases, leaving 8 bases not matched to a gene. Germline lookup yields CDR1 MNHEY and CDR2 SVGAGI.

This clone occurred a few times. The chain joins TRBV6-5 to TRBJ2-3; D call uncertain. Per germline, CDR1 MNHEY and CDR2 SVGAGI. Trimming took 8 bases from V and 4 from J, leaving 13 bases between them. This CDR3 has 13 residues. Here the CDR3 DNA reads TGTGCCAGCTCTACTTCCCCCCCAGATACGCAGTATTTT. Amino acid sequence: CASSTSPPDTQYF.

This chain joins TRBV5-1 and TRBJ2-7, with 9 bases aligning to TRBD1. Germline V lookup: CDR1 SGHRS, CDR2 YFSETQ. This CDR3 is 15 amino acids long. The V gene end was trimmed by 2 bases and the J gene end by 7 bases; junction bases not matched to a gene: 10. The DNA of the CDR3 is TGCGCCAGCAGCTTCGCCGTCGGACAGGGGAGGGAGCAGTACTTC. Residues: CASSFAVGQGREQYF.

V gene TRBV28 combines with J gene TRBJ2-7; 9 nucleotides align to TRBD1. Germline CDR1 and CDR2: MDHEN and SYDVKM. The ends lost 0 bases at V and 7 bases at J; junction bases unmatched: 1. The CDR3 consists of 13 residues. The CDR3 region is CASSLWTGGEQYF. For the CDR3, the DNA is TGTGCCAGCAGTTTATGGACAGGGGGAGAGCAGTACTTC. The full variable domain, rest sourced from reference TRBV28 and TRBJ2-7, is DVKVTQSSRYLVKRTGEKVFLECVQDMDHENMFWYRQDPGLGLRLIYFSYDVKMKEKGDIPEGYSVSREKKERFSLILESASTNQTSMYLCASSLWTGGEQYFGPGTRLTVT.

This chain uses TRBV5-4 with TRBJ1-2, with D perhaps TRBD1 (5 bases). The CDR3 contains 12 residues. Germline-derived CDR1 and CDR2 are SGHNT and YYREEE (reference sequence). V was pared by 0 bases and J by 14 bases, with 14 bases between. The CDR3 loop reads CASSLEDRFYTF. DNA for the CDR3: TGTGCCAGCAGCTTGGAAGACAGATTCTATACCTTC.

This clone was detected only a few times. This sequence joins TRBV4-2 and TRBJ2-1; 9 bases are a match to TRBD2. Germline values: CDR1 LGHNA, CDR2 YNFKEQ. V lost 4 bases to trimming and J lost 3 bases; unmatched junction nucleotides: 10. There are 17 residues in the CDR3. CDR3 residues: CASSPPPGTSIYNEQFF. For the CDR3, the DNA is TGTGCCAGCAGCCCCCCGCCCGGGACTAGCATCTACAATGAGCAGTTCTTC.

This clone was detected only a few times. This sequence joins TRBV29-1 and TRBJ2-7, with D maybe TRBD2 (5 bases). Germline assignment: CDR1 SQVTM and CDR2 ANQGSEA. CDR3 length: 14 amino acids. Trimming cost V 7 bases and J 2 bases, with 18 bases left between them. CDR3 nucleotides: TGCAGCGCCAAGCCCGGGATCTTCGCCTACGAGCAGTACTTC. Protein: CSAKPGIFAYEQYF.